This TCR beta chain was documented in a study of T cells in Graves' hyperthyroidism and ophthalmopathy. About the research overall: Peripheral blood collection took place at initial diagnosis, before any treatment.

As for this clonotype: Its antigen is unknown.

The CDR3 covers 17 residues. CDR1 is LNHDA, CDR2 SQIVND, per germline (reference sequence). The trim removed 7 bases at V and 1 base at J, leaving 13 bases unmatched. Researchers took RNA transcripts and amplified the TCR beta CDR3 regions from them. HTBI primers were used for first-round RT-PCR of the TCR CDR3. TCRdb processed the multiplex PCR reads anew with MiXCR; each CDR3 protein has one entry. The sample records about 380,000 distinct CDR3 sequences, 15% to 20% being singletons. Study-level points and caveats: Researchers found most expanded thyroid clonotypes above 0.001 in blood as well.

The gene calls are TRBV19 and TRBJ2-7, with 10 nucleotides matching TRBD1. This clonotype was sampled from a man aged 18-30 years with Graves' ophthalmopathy. What was sequenced was blood. This CDR3 reads CASIGCFRDRGSYEQYF. CDR3 nucleotides: TGTGCCAGTATTGGCTGTTTCCGGGACAGGGGTTCCTACGAGCAGTACTTC.